The T cell receptor beta chain under discussion was sequenced for a study of T-cell reconstitution after alpha-beta-depleted transplantation in children. As it was prepared, the TCRbeta library received unique molecular identifiers. In TCRdb, the PCR reads were re-called with MiXCR into one record per CDR3 protein. Of approximately 400,000 distinct CDR3 sequences in the sample, approximately 10% were seen once. This clonotype was counted at least ten times. The CDR3 is made up of 15 amino acids. The ends were cut back, 3 bases at V and 6 bases at J, with 15 bases in the middle. CDR1 and CDR2 from the germline V gene are SEHNR and FQNEAQ (reference sequence).

The specimen was PBMCs from the stem cell graft donor, collected from the stem cell graft. This chain joins TRBV7-9 and TRBJ2-4, with D perhaps TRBD1 or TRBD2 (6 bases each). The receptor was isolated from a human donor who donated a stem cell graft to a child with acute myeloid leukemia. CDR3 protein: CASSFSQGGVNIQYF. The DNA of the CDR3 is TGTGCCAGCAGCTTTTCACAGGGAGGTGTAAACATTCAGTACTTC. The entire variable domain, with the rest obtained from reference TRBV7-9 and TRBJ2-4, is as follows: DTGVSQNPRHKITKRGQNVTFRCDPISEHNRLYWYRQTLGQGPEFLTYFQNEAQLEKSRLLSDRFSAERPKGSFSTLEIQRTEQGDSAMYLCASSFSQGGVNIQYFGAGTRLSVL.